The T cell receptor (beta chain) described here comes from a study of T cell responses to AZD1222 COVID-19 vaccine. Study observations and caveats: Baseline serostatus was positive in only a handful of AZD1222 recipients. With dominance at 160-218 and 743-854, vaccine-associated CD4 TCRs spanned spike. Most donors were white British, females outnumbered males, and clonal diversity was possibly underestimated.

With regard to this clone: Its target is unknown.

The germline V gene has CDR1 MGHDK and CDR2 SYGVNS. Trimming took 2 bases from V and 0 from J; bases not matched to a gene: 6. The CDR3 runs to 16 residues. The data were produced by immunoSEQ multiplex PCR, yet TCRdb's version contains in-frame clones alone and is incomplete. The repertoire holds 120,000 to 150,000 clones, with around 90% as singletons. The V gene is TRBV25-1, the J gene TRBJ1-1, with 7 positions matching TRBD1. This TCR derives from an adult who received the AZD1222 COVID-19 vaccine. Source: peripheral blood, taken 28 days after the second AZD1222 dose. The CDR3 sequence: CASSEDRANLNTEAFF. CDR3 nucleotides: TGTGCCAGCAGTGAAGACAGGGCGAATCTGAACACTGAAGCTTTCTTT.